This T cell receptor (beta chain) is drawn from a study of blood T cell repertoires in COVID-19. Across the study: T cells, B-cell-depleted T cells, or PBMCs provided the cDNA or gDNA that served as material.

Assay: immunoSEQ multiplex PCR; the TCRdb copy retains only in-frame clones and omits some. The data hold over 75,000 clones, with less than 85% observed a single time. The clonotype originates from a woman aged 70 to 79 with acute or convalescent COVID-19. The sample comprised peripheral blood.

Here the CDR3 DNA reads TGTGCCAGCAGCCAGGTCGCCAGGGAGGTGTACTTC. Translation gives CASSQVAREVYF. J is TRBJ2-7 and V is TRBV3-1 (or the pseudogene TRBV3-2); a possible D gene is TRBD2 (6 bases). Trimming removed 3 bases at V and 12 bases at J, with 15 bases between. CDR3 size: 12 residues. Looked up from germline, CDR1 is LGHDT and CDR2 is YNNKEL (reference sequence).